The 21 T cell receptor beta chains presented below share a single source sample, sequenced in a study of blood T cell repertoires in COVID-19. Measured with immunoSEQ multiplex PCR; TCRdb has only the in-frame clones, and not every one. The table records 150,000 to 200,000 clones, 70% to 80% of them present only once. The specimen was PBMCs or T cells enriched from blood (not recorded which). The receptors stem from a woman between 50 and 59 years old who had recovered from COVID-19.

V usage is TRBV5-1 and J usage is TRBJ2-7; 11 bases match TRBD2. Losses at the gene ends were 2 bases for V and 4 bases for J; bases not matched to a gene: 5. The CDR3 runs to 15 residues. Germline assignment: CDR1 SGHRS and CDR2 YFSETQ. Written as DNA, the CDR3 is TGCGCCAGCAGCTTCGGGCCTAGCGGGAGGTACGAGCAGTACTTC. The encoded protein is CASSFGPSGRYEQYF.

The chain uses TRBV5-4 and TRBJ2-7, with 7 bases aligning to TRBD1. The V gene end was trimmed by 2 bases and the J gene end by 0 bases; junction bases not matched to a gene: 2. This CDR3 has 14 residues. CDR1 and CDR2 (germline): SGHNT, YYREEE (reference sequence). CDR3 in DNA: TGTGCCAGCAGCTTAACAGGGGACTCCTACGAGCAGTACTTC. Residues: CASSLTGDSYEQYF.

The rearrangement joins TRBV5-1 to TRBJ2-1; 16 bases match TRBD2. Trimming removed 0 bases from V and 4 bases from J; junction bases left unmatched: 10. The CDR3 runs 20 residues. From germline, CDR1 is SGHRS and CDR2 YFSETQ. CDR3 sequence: CASSLGPGLAGGPGYNEQFF. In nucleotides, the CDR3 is TGCGCCAGCAGCTTGGGGCCGGGACTAGCGGGAGGGCCGGGTTACAATGAGCAGTTCTTC.

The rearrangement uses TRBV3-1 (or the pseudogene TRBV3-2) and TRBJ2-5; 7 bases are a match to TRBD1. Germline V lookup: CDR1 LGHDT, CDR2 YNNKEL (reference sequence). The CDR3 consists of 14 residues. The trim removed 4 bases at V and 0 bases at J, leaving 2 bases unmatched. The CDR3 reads CASSRDRDQETQYF. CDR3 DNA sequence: TGTGCCAGCAGCCGCGACAGGGACCAAGAGACCCAGTACTTC.

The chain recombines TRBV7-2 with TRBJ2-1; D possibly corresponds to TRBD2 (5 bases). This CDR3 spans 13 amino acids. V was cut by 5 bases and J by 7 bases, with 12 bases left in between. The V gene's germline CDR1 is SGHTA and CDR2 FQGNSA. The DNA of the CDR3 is TGTGCCAGCAGCGGGAGATTTAGTAATGAGCAGTTCTTC. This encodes CASSGRFSNEQFF.

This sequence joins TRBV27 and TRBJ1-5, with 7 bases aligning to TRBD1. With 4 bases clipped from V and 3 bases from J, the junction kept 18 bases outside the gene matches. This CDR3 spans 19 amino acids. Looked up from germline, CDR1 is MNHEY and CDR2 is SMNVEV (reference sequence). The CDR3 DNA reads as TGTGCCAGCAGTTCGCTACGGGACAGCAGGGGGGACCTCAATCAGCCCCAGCATTTT. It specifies CASSSLRDSRGDLNQPQHF.

This CDR3 is CASSYSSGVQPQHF. In DNA form, the CDR3 reads TGTGCCAGCAGTTACTCCTCGGGAGTTCAGCCCCAGCATTTT. The chain employs TRBV6-5 and TRBJ1-5; D gene uncertain. CDR3 length equals 14 residues. Germline values: CDR1 MNHEY, CDR2 SVGAGI. V was shortened by 0 bases and J by 6 bases, with 9 bases between the two germline ends.

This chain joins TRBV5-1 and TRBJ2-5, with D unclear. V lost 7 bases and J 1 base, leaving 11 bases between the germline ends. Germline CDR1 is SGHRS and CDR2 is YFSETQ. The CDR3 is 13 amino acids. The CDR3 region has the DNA TGCGCCAGCTCCGCGCTACCCCAAGAGACCCAGTACTTC. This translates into CASSALPQETQYF.

The CDR3: CATLLRLAGGEQYF. The CDR3 DNA reads as TGTGCCACCCTCCTGAGACTAGCGGGAGGCGAGCAGTACTTC. The chain employs TRBV24-1 and TRBJ2-7, with TRBD2 identical over 13 bases. The germline V gene has CDR1 KGHDR and CDR2 SFDVKD. There are 14 residues in the CDR3. V was pared by 9 bases and J by 6 bases, with 7 bases of the junction left unmatched.

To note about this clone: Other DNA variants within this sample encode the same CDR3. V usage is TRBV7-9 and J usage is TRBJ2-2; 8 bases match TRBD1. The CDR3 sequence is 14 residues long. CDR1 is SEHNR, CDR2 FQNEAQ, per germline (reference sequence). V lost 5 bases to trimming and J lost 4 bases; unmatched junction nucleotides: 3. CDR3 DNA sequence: TGTGCCAGCAGCCTAGGACAGGGCACCGGGGAGCTGTTTTTT. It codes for CASSLGQGTGELFF.

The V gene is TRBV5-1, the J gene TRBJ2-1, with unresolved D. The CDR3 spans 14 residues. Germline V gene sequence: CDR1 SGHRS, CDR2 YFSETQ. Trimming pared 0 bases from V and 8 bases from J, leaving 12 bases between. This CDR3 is CASSLGALGDEQFF. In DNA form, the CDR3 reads TGCGCCAGCAGCTTGGGTGCATTGGGCGATGAGCAGTTCTTC.

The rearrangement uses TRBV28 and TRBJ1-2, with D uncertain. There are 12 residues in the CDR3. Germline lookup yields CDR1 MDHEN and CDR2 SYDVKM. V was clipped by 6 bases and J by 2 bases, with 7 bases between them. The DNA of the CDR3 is TGTGCCAGCAGGAGTCGGAACTATGGCTACACCTTC. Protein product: CASRSRNYGYTF.

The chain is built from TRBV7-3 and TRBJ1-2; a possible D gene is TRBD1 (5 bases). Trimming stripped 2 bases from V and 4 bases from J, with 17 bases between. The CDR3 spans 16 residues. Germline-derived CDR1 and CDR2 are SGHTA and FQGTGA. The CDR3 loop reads CASSLLPEAGAYGYTF. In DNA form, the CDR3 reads TGTGCCAGCAGCTTACTGCCCGAGGCTGGGGCCTATGGCTACACCTTC.

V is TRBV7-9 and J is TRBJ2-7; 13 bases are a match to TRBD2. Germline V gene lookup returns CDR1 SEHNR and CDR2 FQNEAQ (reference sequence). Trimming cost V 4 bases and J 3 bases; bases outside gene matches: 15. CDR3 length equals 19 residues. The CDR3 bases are TGTGCCAGCAGCTCGGCCAACTTACTAGCGGGAGGGCGGGGCTACGAGCAGTACTTC. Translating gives CASSSANLLAGGRGYEQYF.

In nucleotides, the CDR3 is TGTGCCAGCACCCTGGAGGGTAGCACAGATACGCAGTATTTT. It specifies CASTLEGSTDTQYF. The chain combines TRBV7-9 with TRBJ2-3; a possible D gene is TRBD2 (6 bases). The germline V and J ends were trimmed by 7 bases and 0 bases, with 11 bases remaining between them. This CDR3 has 14 amino acids. CDR1 and CDR2 from the germline V gene are SEHNR and FQNEAQ (reference sequence).

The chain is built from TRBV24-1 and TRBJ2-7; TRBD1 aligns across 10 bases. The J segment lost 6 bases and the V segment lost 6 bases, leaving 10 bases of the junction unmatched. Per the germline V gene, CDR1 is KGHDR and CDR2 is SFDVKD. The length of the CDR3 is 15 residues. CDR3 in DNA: TGTGCCACCAGTCCGTGGGACAGGGGACTAGGCGAGCAGTACTTC. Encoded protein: CATSPWDRGLGEQYF.

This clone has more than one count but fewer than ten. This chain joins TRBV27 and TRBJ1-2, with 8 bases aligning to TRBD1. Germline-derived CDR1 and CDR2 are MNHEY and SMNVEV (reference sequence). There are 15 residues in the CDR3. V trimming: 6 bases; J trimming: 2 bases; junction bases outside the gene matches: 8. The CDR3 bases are TGTGCCAGCAGACAACGGGGACAGGCGAACTATGGCTACACCTTC. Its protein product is CASRQRGQANYGYTF.

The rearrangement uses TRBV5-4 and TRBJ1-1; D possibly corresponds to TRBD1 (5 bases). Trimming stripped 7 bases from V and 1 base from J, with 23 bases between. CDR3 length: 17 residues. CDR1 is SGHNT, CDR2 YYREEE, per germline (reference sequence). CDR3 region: CASGLFRDWGKNTEAFF. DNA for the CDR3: TGTGCCAGCGGGCTCTTCAGGGATTGGGGAAAGAACACTGAAGCTTTCTTT. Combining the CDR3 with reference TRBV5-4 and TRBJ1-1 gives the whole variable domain ETGVTQSPTHLIKTRGQQVTLRCSSQSGHNTVSWYQQALGQGPQFIFQYYREEENGRGNFPPRFSGLQFPNYSSELNVNALELDDSALYLCASGLFRDWGKNTEAFFGQGTRLTVV.

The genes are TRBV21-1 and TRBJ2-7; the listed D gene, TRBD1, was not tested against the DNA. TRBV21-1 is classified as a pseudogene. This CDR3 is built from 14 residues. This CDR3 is CASSIWDRDYEQYF. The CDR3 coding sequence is TGTGCCAGCAGCATCTGGGACAGGGACTACGAGCAGTACTTC.

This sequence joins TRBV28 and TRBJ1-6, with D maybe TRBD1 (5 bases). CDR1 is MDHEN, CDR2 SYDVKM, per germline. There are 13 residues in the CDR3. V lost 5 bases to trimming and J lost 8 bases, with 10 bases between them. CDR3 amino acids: CASSRSTDSPLHF. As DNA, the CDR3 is TGTGCCAGCAGTAGATCGACAGATTCACCCCTCCACTTT.

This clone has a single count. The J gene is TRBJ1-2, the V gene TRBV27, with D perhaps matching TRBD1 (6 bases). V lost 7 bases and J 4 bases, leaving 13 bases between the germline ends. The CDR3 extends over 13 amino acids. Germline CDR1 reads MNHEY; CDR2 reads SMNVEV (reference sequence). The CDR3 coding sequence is TGTGCCAGCACCGGTAACAGGGCCTATGGCTACACCTTC. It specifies CASTGNRAYGYTF.